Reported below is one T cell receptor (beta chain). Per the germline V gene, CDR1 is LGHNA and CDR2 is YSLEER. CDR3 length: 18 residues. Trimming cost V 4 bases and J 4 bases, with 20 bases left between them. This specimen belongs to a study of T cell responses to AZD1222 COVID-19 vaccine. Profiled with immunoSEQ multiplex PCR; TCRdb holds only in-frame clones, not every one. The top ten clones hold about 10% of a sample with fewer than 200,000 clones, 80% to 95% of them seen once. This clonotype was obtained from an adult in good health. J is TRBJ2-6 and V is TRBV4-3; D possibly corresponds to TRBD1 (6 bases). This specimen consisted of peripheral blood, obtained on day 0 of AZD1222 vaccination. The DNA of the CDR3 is TGCGCCAGCAGCCCCCTCTCCCCCCACAGGGTCGGGGCCAACGTCCTGACTTTC. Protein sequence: CASSPLSPHRVGANVLTF.